Presented here are 11 T cell receptor beta chains from one specimen sequenced in a study of beta chain features in type 1 diabetes. Reverse transcription of all isolated RNA meant that expressed TCRB transcripts were sequenced. TCRdb's table, derived via immunoSEQ multiplex PCR, lists solely in-frame clones and lacks some. The data show 240,000 or so clones, 25% to 35% seen once. Sequencing was performed on central memory CD4+ T cells from blood. Receptors originate from a young man in good health.

The chain has TRBV19 and TRBJ2-1, with TRBD2 matching 11 bases. The CDR3 totals 16 residues. Germline CDR1 and CDR2: LNHDA and SQIVND (reference sequence). V trimming: 5 bases; J trimming: 8 bases; junction bases outside the gene matches: 11. The chain's CDR3 is CASSRAHSGGGYEQFF. The CDR3 coding sequence is TGTGCCAGTAGTCGAGCCCATAGCGGGGGGGGCTATGAGCAGTTCTTC.

The chain links TRBV6-1 to TRBJ2-1; 9 positions agree with TRBD2. The ends lost 3 bases at V and 7 bases at J; junction bases unmatched: 7. The V gene's germline CDR1 is MNHNS and CDR2 SASEGT. There are 15 residues in the CDR3. DNA of the CDR3: TGTGCCAGCAGTGAGGGGAGACTAGCGGCAAATGAGCAGTTCTTC. Encoded protein: CASSEGRLAANEQFF.

In its sample, this clone was seen many times. The chain is built from TRBV5-1 and TRBJ2-3, with 10 bases that match TRBD2. Germline V lookup: CDR1 SGHRS, CDR2 YFSETQ. The CDR3 consists of 19 residues. Unmatched junction bases numbered 11, after V lost 0 bases and J lost 1 base. The CDR3 protein is CASSLGSTAGGVGTDTQYF. CDR3 sequence (DNA): TGCGCCAGCAGCTTGGGATCGACAGCGGGAGGGGTTGGCACAGATACGCAGTATTTT.

The genes are TRBV6-5 and TRBJ1-6; no reliable D call. Trimming shortened V by 6 bases and J by 6 bases, and 6 bases separated the two germline ends. Looked up from germline, CDR1 is MNHEY and CDR2 is SVGAGI. The CDR3 spans 12 residues. This CDR3 is CASRERNSPLHF. Written as DNA, the CDR3 is TGTGCCAGCAGAGAACGTAATTCACCCCTCCACTTT.

This clone was observed a handful of times. The rearrangement uses TRBV7-9 and TRBJ2-5, with 10 bases fitting TRBD1. Germline V gives CDR1 SEHNR, CDR2 FQNEAQ (reference sequence). V lost 3 bases and J lost 5; bases outside the gene matches: 6. The CDR3 length is 15 residues. The CDR3 nucleotides read TGTGCCAGCAGCTTGAACTCGGGACAGGGGGAGACCCAGTACTTC. Encoded protein: CASSLNSGQGETQYF.

The V call is TRBV7-2, the J call TRBJ2-7; D assignment may be TRBD1 or TRBD2 (6 bases each). Per germline, CDR1 SGHTA and CDR2 FQGNSA. This CDR3 contains 15 residues. V gave up 0 bases and J gave up 3 bases, with 12 bases separating them. In DNA, the CDR3 is TGTGCCAGCAGCTTAGCCGGGGGCGGCTACTACGAGCAGTACTTC. Amino acids: CASSLAGGGYYEQYF.

The table lists this clone with a few counts. V and J are TRBV28 and TRBJ2-5; D possibly corresponds to TRBD2 (6 bases). V lost 8 bases and J 0 bases, leaving 16 bases between the germline ends. The length of the CDR3 is 15 residues. From germline, CDR1 is MDHEN and CDR2 SYDVKM. CDR3 region: CASSLGGPNQETQYF. In nucleotides, the CDR3 is TGTGCCAGCTCCCTCGGAGGGCCTAACCAAGAGACCCAGTACTTC.

The table lists this clone with a few counts. V gene TRBV6-1 combines with J gene TRBJ2-7, with a possible D match to TRBD2 (6 bases). Per the germline V gene, CDR1 is MNHNS and CDR2 is SASEGT. The CDR3 length is 12 residues. Trimming pared 6 bases from V and 7 bases from J, leaving 13 bases between. In DNA, the CDR3 is TGTGCCAGCAGCCGCGGGATGGGGGAGCAGTACTTC. The encoded protein is CASSRGMGEQYF.

This clone was detected only a few times. The chain employs TRBV18 and TRBJ2-1, with TRBD2 matching over 8 bases. CDR1 and CDR2 from the germline V gene are KGHSH and LQKENI. Trimming took 1 base from V and 7 from J; bases not matched to a gene: 3. The CDR3 spans 14 residues. The CDR3 spells CASSPLAGRNEQFF. In nucleotides, the CDR3 is TGTGCCAGCTCACCACTAGCGGGGAGAAATGAGCAGTTCTTC.

J is TRBJ1-6 and V is TRBV27; D gene unclear. Trimming pared 6 bases from V and 5 bases from J, leaving 14 bases between. Per the germline V gene, CDR1 is MNHEY and CDR2 is SMNVEV (reference sequence). CDR3 size: 15 residues. CDR3 amino acids: CASSSERYDNSPLHF. CDR3 DNA sequence: TGTGCCAGCAGCTCCGAGCGCTACGATAATTCACCCCTCCACTTT.

The chain combines TRBV9 with TRBJ2-3; 8 bases agree with TRBD1. After removal of 1 base from V and 2 bases from J, the junction contained 3 bases not matched to a gene. The CDR3 consists of 15 residues. Germline CDR1 and CDR2: SGDLS and YYNGEE. The CDR3 DNA follows: TGTGCCAGCAGCGTAAGGACAGGGCTCACAGATACGCAGTATTTT. This codes for CASSVRTGLTDTQYF.